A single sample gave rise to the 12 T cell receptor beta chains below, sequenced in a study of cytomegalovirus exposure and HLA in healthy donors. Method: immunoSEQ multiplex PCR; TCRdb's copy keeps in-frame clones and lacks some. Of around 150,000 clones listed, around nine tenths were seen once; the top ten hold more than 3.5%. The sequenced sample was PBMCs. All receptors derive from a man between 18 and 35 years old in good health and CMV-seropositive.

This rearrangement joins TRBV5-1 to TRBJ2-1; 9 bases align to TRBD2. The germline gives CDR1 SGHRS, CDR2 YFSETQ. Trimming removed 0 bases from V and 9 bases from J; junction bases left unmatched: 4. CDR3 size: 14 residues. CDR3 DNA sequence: TGCGCCAGCAGCTTGGTTCTAGCGGGAACTGAGCAGTTCTTC. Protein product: CASSLVLAGTEQFF. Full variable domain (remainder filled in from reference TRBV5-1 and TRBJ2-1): KAGVTQTPRYLIKTRGQQVTLSCSPISGHRSVSWYQQTPGQGLQFLFEYFSETQRNKGNFPGRFSGRQFSNSRSEMNVSTLELGDSALYLCASSLVLAGTEQFFGPGTRLTVL.

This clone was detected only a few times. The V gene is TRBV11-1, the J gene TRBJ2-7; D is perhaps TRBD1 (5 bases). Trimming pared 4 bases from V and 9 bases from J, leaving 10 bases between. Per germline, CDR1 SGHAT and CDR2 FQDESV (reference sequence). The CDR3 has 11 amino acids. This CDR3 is CASSSSTVQYF. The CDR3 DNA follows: TGTGCCAGCAGCTCTTCGACAGTGCAGTACTTC.

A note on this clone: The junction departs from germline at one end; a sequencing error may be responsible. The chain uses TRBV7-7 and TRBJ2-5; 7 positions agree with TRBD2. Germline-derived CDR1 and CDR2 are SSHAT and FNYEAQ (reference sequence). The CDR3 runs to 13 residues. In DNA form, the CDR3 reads TGTGCTAGCAGCGTCGGACTAGGGAAGACCCAGTACTTC. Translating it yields CASSVGLGKTQYF.

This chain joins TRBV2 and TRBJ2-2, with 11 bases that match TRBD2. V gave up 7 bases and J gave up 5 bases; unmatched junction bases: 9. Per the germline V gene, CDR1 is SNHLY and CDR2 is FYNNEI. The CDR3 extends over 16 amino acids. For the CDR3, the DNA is TGTGCCAGCATTCCCTTAGCGGGAGGGGTAACCGGGGAGCTGTTTTTT. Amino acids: CASIPLAGGVTGELFF.

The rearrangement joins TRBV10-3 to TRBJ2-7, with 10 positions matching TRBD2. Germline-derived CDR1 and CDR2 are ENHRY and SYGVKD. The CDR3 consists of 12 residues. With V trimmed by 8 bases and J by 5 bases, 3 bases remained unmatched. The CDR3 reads CAIGLAGDEQYF. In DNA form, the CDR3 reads TGTGCCATCGGGCTAGCGGGAGACGAGCAGTACTTC.

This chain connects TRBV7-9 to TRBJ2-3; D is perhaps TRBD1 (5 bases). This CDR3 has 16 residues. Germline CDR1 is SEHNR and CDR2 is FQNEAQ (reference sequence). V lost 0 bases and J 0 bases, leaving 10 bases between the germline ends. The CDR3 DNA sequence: TGTGCCAGCAGCTTAGCTCTTTGGGGCAGCACAGATACGCAGTATTTT. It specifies CASSLALWGSTDTQYF.

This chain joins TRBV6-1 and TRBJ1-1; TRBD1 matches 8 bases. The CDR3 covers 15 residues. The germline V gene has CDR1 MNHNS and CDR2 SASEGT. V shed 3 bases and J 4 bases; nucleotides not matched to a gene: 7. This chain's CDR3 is CASSEETGGSTEAFF. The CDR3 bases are TGTGCCAGCAGTGAGGAAACAGGGGGGAGCACTGAAGCTTTCTTT.

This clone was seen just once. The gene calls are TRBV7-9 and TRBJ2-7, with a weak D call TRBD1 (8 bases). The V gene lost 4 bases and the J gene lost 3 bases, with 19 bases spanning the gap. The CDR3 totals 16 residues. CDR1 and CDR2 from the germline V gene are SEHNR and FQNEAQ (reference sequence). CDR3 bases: TGTGCCAGCAGCTATCCGGGCACAGGGGGGGGCTACGAGCAGTACTTC. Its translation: CASSYPGTGGGYEQYF.

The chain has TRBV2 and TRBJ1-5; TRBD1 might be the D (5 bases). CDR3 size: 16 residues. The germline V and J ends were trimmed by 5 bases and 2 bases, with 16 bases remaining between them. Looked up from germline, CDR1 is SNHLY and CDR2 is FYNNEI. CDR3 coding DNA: TGTGCCAGCAGTAAAGGGGCCCGGGGGGGCAATCAGCCCCAGCATTTT. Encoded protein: CASSKGARGGNQPQHF.

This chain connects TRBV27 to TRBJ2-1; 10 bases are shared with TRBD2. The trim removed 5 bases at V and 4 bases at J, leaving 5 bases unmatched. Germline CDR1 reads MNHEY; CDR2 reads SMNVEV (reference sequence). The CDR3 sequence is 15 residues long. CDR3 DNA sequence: TGTGCCAGCAGTCTAACTAGCGGGATTTACAATGAGCAGTTCTTC. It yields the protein CASSLTSGIYNEQFF.

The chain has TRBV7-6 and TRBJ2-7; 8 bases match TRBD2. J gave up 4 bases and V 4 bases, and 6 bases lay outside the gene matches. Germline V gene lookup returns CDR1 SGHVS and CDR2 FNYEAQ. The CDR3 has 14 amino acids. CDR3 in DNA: TGTGCCAGCAGCTCCGGGACTAGGACTTACGAGCAGTACTTC. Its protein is CASSSGTRTYEQYF. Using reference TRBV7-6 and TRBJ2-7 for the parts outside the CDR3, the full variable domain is GAGVSQSPRYKVTKRGQDVALRCDPISGHVSLYWYRQALGQGPEFLTYFNYEAQQDKSGLPNDRFSAERPEGSISTLTIQRTEQRDSAMYRCASSSGTRTYEQYFGPGTRLTVT.

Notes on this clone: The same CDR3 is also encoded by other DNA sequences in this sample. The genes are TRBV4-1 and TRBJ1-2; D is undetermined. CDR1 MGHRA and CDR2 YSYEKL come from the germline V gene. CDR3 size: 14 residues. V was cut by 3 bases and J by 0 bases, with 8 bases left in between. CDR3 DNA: TGCGCCAGCAGCCAGCCGGGAGCTAACTATGGCTACACCTTC. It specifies CASSQPGANYGYTF.